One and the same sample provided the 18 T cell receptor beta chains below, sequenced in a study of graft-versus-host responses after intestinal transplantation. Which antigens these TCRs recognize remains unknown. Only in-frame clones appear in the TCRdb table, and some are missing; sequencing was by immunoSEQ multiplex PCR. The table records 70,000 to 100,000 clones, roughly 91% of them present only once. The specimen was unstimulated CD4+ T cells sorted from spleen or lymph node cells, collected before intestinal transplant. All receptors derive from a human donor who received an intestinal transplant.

The CDR3 reads CASSGGRTSSYEQYF. The CDR3 DNA sequence: TGTGCCAGCAGCGGAGGACGGACGAGCTCCTACGAGCAGTACTTC. The gene calls are TRBV6-1 and TRBJ2-7; D is perhaps TRBD2 (5 bases). Trimming took off 6 bases at V and 0 bases at J, with 15 bases between the two ends. The CDR3 loop spans 15 amino acids. Germline V CDR1 and CDR2: MNHNS, SASEGT.

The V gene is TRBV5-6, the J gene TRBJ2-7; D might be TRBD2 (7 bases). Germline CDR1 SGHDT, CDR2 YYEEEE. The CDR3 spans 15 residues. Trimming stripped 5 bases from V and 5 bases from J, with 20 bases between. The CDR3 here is CASRIRGAVYHEQYF. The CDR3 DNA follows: TGTGCCAGCAGAATTCGGGGGGCCGTTTATCACGAGCAGTACTTC.

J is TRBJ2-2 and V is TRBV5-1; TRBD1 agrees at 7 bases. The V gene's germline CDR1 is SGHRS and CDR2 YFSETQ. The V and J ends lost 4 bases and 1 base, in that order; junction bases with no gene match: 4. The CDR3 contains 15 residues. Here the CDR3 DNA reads TGCGCCAGCAGCCCGACAGGGCAGAACACCGGGGAGCTGTTTTTT. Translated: CASSPTGQNTGELFF.

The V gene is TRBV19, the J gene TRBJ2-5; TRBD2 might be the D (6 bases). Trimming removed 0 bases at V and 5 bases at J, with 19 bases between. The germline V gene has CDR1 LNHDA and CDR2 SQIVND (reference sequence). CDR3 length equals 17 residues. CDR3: CASSIDAGRFSFETQYF. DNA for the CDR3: TGTGCCAGTAGTATAGATGCCGGGAGATTCTCTTTTGAGACCCAGTACTTC.

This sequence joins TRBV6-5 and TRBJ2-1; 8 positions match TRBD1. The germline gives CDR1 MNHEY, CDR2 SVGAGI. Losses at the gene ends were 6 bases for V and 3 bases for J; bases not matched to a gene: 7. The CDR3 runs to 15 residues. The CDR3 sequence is CASSPDRGNYNEQFF. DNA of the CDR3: TGTGCCAGCAGCCCCGACAGGGGAAACTACAATGAGCAGTTCTTC.

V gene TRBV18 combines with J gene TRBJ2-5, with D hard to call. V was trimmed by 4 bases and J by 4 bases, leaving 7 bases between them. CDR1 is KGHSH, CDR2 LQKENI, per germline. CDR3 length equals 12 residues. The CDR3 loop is CASSHRGETQYF. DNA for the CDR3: TGTGCCAGCTCACACCGCGGAGAGACCCAGTACTTC.

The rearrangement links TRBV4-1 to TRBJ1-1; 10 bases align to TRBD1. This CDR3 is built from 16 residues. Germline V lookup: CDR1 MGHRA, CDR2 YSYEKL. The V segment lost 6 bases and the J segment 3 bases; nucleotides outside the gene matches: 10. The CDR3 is CASSKGQGVVYTEAFF. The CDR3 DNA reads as TGCGCCAGCAGTAAAGGACAGGGGGTAGTTTACACTGAAGCTTTCTTT.

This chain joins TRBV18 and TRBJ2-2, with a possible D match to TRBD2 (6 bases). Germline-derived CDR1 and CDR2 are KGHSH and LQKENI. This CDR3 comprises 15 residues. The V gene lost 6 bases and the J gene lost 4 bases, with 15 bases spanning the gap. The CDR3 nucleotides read TGTGCCAGCTCGAACGGAGGGACGGGCACCGGGGAGCTGTTTTTT. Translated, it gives CASSNGGTGTGELFF. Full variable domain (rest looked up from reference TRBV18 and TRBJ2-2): NAGVMQNPRHLVRRRGQEARLRCSPMKGHSHVYWYRQLPEEGLKFMVYLQKENIIDESGMPKERFSAEFPKEGPSILRIQQVVRGDSAAYFCASSNGGTGTGELFFGEGSRLTVL.

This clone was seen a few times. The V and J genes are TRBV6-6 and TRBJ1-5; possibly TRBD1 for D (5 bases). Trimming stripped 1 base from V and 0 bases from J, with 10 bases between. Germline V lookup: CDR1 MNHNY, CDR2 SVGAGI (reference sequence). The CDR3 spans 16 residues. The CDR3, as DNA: TGTGCCAGCAGTTACTGGGGGGTATATAGCAATCAGCCCCAGCATTTT. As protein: CASSYWGVYSNQPQHF.

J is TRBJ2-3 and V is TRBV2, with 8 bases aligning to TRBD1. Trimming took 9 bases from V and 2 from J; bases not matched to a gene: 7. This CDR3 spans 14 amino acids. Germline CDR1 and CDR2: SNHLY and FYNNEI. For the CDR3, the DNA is TGTGCCAGTCTGCTTCAGGGGGCCACAGATACGCAGTATTTT. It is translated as CASLLQGATDTQYF.

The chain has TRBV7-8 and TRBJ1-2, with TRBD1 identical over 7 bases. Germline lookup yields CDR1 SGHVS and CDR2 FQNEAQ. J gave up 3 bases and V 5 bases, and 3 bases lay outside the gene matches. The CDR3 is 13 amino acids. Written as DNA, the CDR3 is TGTGCCAGCAGCGTCGACAGGGACTATGGCTACACCTTC. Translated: CASSVDRDYGYTF.

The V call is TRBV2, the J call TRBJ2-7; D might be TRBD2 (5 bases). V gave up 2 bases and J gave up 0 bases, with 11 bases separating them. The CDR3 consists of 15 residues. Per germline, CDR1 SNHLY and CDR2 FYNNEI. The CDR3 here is CASSEPAASSYEQYF. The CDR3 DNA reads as TGTGCCAGCAGTGAACCAGCGGCGAGCTCCTACGAGCAGTACTTC.

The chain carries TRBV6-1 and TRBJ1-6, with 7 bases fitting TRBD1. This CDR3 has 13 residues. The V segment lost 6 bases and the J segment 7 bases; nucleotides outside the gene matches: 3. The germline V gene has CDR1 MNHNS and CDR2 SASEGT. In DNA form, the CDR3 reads TGTGCCAGCAGGGGACAGTCCAATTCACCCCTCCACTTT. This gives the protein CASRGQSNSPLHF.

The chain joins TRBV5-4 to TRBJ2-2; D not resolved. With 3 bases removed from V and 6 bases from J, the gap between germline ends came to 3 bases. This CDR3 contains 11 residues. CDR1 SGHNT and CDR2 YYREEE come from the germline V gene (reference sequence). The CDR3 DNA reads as TGTGCCAGCAGCTCGTCCGGGGAGCTGTTTTTT. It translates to CASSSSGELFF.

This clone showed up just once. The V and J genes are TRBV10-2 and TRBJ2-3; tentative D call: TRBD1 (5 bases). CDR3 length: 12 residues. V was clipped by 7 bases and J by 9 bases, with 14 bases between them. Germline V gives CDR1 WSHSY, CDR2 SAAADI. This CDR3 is CASKKGQGTQYF. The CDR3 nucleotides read TGCGCCAGCAAAAAAGGGCAGGGCACGCAGTATTTT.

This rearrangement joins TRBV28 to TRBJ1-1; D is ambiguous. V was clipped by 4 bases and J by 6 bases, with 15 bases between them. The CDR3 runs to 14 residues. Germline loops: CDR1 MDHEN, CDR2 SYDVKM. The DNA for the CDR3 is TGTGCCAGCAGTTCCCCGGGGTACCCCCCTGAAGCTTTCTTT. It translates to CASSSPGYPPEAFF.

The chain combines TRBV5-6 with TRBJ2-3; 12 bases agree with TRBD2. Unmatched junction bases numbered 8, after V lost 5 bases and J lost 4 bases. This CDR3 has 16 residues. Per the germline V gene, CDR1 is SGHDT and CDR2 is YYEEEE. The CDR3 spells CASRLGLAGRADTQYF. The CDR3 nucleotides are TGTGCCAGCAGACTCGGACTAGCGGGGAGGGCAGATACGCAGTATTTT. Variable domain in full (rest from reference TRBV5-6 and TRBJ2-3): DAGVTQSPTHLIKTRGQQVTLRCSPKSGHDTVSWYQQALGQGPQFIFQYYEEEERQRGNFPDRFSGHQFPNYSSELNVNALLLGDSALYLCASRLGLAGRADTQYFGPGTRLTVL.

The CDR3 nucleotides read TGTGCCAGCAGTTTGCCCGACAAACTCGAAGCTTTCTTT. Its translation: CASSLPDKLEAFF. The chain couples TRBV28 to TRBJ1-1; no clear D. Germline V gives CDR1 MDHEN, CDR2 SYDVKM. This CDR3 contains 13 residues. Trimming cost V 3 bases and J 8 bases, with 13 bases left between them.